The 23 T cell receptor beta chains listed next were all sequenced from one sample in a study of shared clonotypes between healthy human individuals. Method: immunoSEQ multiplex PCR; TCRdb's copy keeps in-frame clones and lacks some. This sample has around 500,000 clones; 60% to 85% occur once, and the top ten carry around 13%. Sequencing input: PBMCs. The receptors shown here come from a woman in her forties in good health. Some clones in this sample may be carry-over from other donors' samples.

The genes are TRBV28 and TRBJ2-7; 8 bases line up with TRBD2. Trimming took 3 bases from V and 0 from J; bases not matched to a gene: 7. CDR1 is MDHEN and CDR2 is SYDVKM in the germline V gene. The CDR3 is 16 residues long. The CDR3 DNA follows: TGTGCCAGCAGTTTGGTTTCGGGAGGGCCCTCCTACGAGCAGTACTTC. Protein product: CASSLVSGGPSYEQYF.

V usage is TRBV27 and J usage is TRBJ2-5, with TRBD2 as a possible D gene (5 bases). Deletions cut 6 bases from V and 5 bases from J, with 16 bases between. This CDR3 comprises 14 residues. From germline, CDR1 is MNHEY and CDR2 SMNVEV (reference sequence). CDR3 loop: CASRTTRGRETQYF. The CDR3 nucleotides read TGTGCCAGCAGAACTACTCGGGGAAGGGAGACCCAGTACTTC.

The chain is built from TRBV19 and TRBJ1-5, with unresolved D. CDR1 is LNHDA and CDR2 is SQIVND in the germline V gene (reference sequence). Trimming took 3 bases from V and 5 from J, leaving 8 bases between them. This CDR3 spans 13 amino acids. In nucleotides, the CDR3 is TGTGCCAGTAGTATTCCGGGCTATCAGCCCCAGCATTTT. Its translation: CASSIPGYQPQHF.

The chain joins TRBV20-1 to TRBJ1-1; D is unclear. V was clipped by 4 bases and J by 6 bases, with 9 bases between them. CDR3 length equals 11 residues. CDR1 and CDR2 (germline): DFQATT, SNEGSKA (reference sequence). CDR3 sequence (DNA): TGCAGTGCTAAAAAGGTTTCTGAAGCTTTCTTT. This translates into CSAKKVSEAFF.

This clone was seen a handful of times. The chain joins TRBV15 to TRBJ1-4, with unresolved D. The V end was cut by 5 bases, the J end by 3 bases, with 7 bases between. Germline V CDR1 and CDR2: LNHNV, YYDKDF (reference sequence). The CDR3 runs 13 residues. The CDR3 nucleotides are TGTGCCACCAGCCGATCAGCTAATGAAAAACTGTTTTTT. Residues: CATSRSANEKLFF.

The V and J genes are TRBV5-4 and TRBJ2-3; D is undetermined. The CDR3 sequence is 17 residues long. Germline CDR1 reads SGHNT; CDR2 reads YYREEE (reference sequence). V was shortened by 4 bases and J by 2 bases, with 20 bases between the two germline ends. The CDR3 coding sequence is TGTGCCAGCAGCAAGGTTTCGAGCAAGTCCAACACAGATACGCAGTATTTT. Protein: CASSKVSSKSNTDTQYF.

The V gene is TRBV11-2, the J gene TRBJ1-2; 10 bases align to TRBD1. Unmatched junction bases numbered 7, after V lost 5 bases and J lost 7 bases. The germline V gene encodes CDR1 SGHAT and CDR2 FQNNGV. The CDR3 contains 14 residues. CDR3 loop: CASSHRRTGGGYTF. The CDR3 nucleotides are TGTGCCAGCAGCCACAGAAGGACAGGGGGTGGCTACACCTTC.

This rearrangement joins TRBV19 to TRBJ2-2, with D tentatively TRBD1 (6 bases). V was pared by 6 bases and J by 7 bases, with 12 bases between. The CDR3 covers 13 residues. Germline lookup yields CDR1 LNHDA and CDR2 SQIVND (reference sequence). As DNA, the CDR3 is TGTGCCAGTAGCACAGGGTGGGTCGGGGAGCTGTTTTTT. This translates into CASSTGWVGELFF.

This sequence joins TRBV19 and TRBJ2-1, with D possibly TRBD2 on 5 matching bases. Trimming left V 8 bases short and J 0 bases short, with 11 bases between. Germline V lookup: CDR1 LNHDA, CDR2 SQIVND (reference sequence). This CDR3 is 14 amino acids long. Here the CDR3 reads CASGLHSSYNEQFF. Written as DNA, the CDR3 is TGTGCCAGTGGACTTCACAGCTCCTACAATGAGCAGTTCTTC.

This clone was recorded a few times. This chain uses TRBV7-2 with TRBJ2-5; no reliable D call. Between the trimmed V and J ends, which lost 4 bases and 1 base, there was a span of 7 bases. This CDR3 is 13 amino acids long. Germline CDR1 is SGHTA and CDR2 is FQGNSA. The CDR3 coding sequence is TGTGCCAGCAGCTACCGGACCCAAGAGACCCAGTACTTC. Protein product: CASSYRTQETQYF.

This clone appeared a few times. This sample includes further DNA sequences coding for the same CDR3. Here the CDR3 reads CASSSYLAGGYNEQFF. CDR3 nucleotide sequence: TGTGCCAGCAGTTCCTACCTAGCGGGAGGGTACAATGAGCAGTTCTTC. The chain carries TRBV27 and TRBJ2-1, with TRBD2 matching 12 bases. Per germline, CDR1 MNHEY and CDR2 SMNVEV (reference sequence). V shed 4 bases and J 4 bases; nucleotides not matched to a gene: 5. The CDR3 runs to 16 residues.

This clone was seen a few times. The chain links TRBV28 to TRBJ2-5, with 9 bases aligning to TRBD1. V shed 7 bases and J 5 bases; nucleotides not matched to a gene: 5. Germline lookup yields CDR1 MDHEN and CDR2 SYDVKM. This CDR3 is built from 13 residues. CDR3 amino acids: CASNTGGRETQYF. The CDR3 DNA sequence: TGTGCCAGCAACACAGGGGGCAGGGAGACCCAGTACTTC.

The chain combines TRBV5-1 with TRBJ2-3; possibly TRBD1 or TRBD2 for D (5 bases each). CDR1 and CDR2 from the germline V gene are SGHRS and YFSETQ. The CDR3 is 14 residues long. Between the trimmed V and J ends, which lost 3 bases and 3 bases, there was a span of 11 bases. The CDR3 DNA reads TGCGCCAGCAGCTACGGGACGGGAACAGATACGCAGTATTTT. Residues: CASSYGTGTDTQYF.

This clone was counted between two and nine times. The DNA for the CDR3 is TGCGCCAGCAGCCAAGGGCTAGCGGAGTTCTACGAGCAGTACTTC. Protein product: CASSQGLAEFYEQYF. This chain connects TRBV4-3 to TRBJ2-7; 7 bases are shared with TRBD2. Trimming took 1 base from V and 3 from J; bases not matched to a gene: 6. The germline gives CDR1 LGHNA, CDR2 YSLEER. The CDR3 consists of 15 residues.

The V and J genes are TRBV30 and TRBJ2-7; D remains ambiguous. From germline, CDR1 is GTSNPN and CDR2 SVGIG (reference sequence). V was pared by 0 bases and J by 5 bases, with 8 bases between. The CDR3 sequence is 12 residues long. CDR3: CAWSVSPNEQYF. The CDR3 DNA is TGTGCCTGGAGTGTATCTCCCAACGAGCAGTACTTC.

The V and J genes are TRBV5-4 and TRBJ2-7; 9 bases agree with TRBD1. This CDR3 has 16 residues. Germline loops: CDR1 SGHNT, CDR2 YYREEE (reference sequence). Trimming took 4 bases from V and 1 from J; bases not matched to a gene: 9. This CDR3 reads CASSHRGQGISYEQYF. CDR3 coding DNA: TGTGCCAGCAGCCACCGGGGACAGGGAATATCCTACGAGCAGTACTTC.

This rearrangement joins TRBV27 to TRBJ1-1; 8 positions agree with TRBD1. This CDR3 is 15 amino acids long. V was pared by 5 bases and J by 5 bases, with 10 bases of the junction left unmatched. Germline-derived CDR1 and CDR2 are MNHEY and SMNVEV (reference sequence). As DNA, the CDR3 is TGTGCCAGCAGTCTTTATCAGGGGGCTTTTACTGAAGCTTTCTTT. Residues: CASSLYQGAFTEAFF.

V is TRBV9 and J is TRBJ2-3; D may be TRBD2 (6 bases). V gave up 4 bases and J gave up 0 bases, with 15 bases separating them. In germline, CDR1 is SGDLS, CDR2 YYNGEE. The CDR3 has 16 amino acids. The CDR3 loop is CASSLFSGFSTDTQYF. Written as DNA, the CDR3 is TGTGCCAGCAGCCTTTTTAGCGGCTTTAGCACAGATACGCAGTATTTT.

The CDR3, as DNA: TGTGCCAGCAGCCAAGATCCGGGGGCTAATGAAAAACTGTTTTTT. It translates to CASSQDPGANEKLFF. This chain links TRBV4-2 with TRBJ1-4; tentatively, D is TRBD1 (5 bases). Germline V CDR1 and CDR2: LGHNA, YNFKEQ. Deletions cut 0 bases from V and 3 bases from J, with 8 bases between. The length of the CDR3 is 15 residues.

In regard to this clone: A single base separates this from a much larger clone, so it may be a read error. This sequence joins TRBV28 and TRBJ2-7; TRBD1 matches at 9 bases. The better agreement between TRBJ2-5 and the DNA end casts doubt on the J call. Germline V gene lookup returns CDR1 MDHEN and CDR2 SYDVKM. CDR3 length: 16 residues. In nucleotides, the CDR3 is TGTGCCAGCAGTGCCGGGACAGGGTACTCCCAGGAGACCCAGTACTTC. Residues: CASSAGTGYSQETQYF.

The chain couples TRBV2 to TRBJ2-3; 11 bases map to TRBD1. The CDR3 is 13 amino acids. V lost 9 bases, J lost 1 base, and 0 bases stayed unmatched. Germline CDR1 SNHLY, CDR2 FYNNEI. CDR3 DNA sequence: TGTGCCAGGGACAGGGGGCGCACAGATACGCAGTATTTT. Encoded protein: CARDRGRTDTQYF.

This chain uses TRBV20-1 with TRBJ1-2; D is perhaps TRBD1 (6 bases). The CDR3 length is 11 residues. Germline lookup yields CDR1 DFQATT and CDR2 SNEGSKA (reference sequence). The germline V and J ends were trimmed by 5 bases and 3 bases, with 7 bases remaining between them. The CDR3 is CSARTDYGYTF. CDR3 sequence (DNA): TGCAGTGCTCGGACAGACTATGGCTACACCTTC.

This clone was picked up one time. The chain carries TRBV5-1 and TRBJ1-3; D remains ambiguous. Trimming took 3 bases from V and 2 from J, leaving 9 bases between them. The CDR3 consists of 14 residues. Germline V gene data show CDR1 as SGHRS and CDR2 as YFSETQ. The CDR3: CASSSQGTGNTIYF. CDR3 coding DNA: TGCGCCAGCAGCTCCCAAGGAACTGGAAACACCATATATTTT.